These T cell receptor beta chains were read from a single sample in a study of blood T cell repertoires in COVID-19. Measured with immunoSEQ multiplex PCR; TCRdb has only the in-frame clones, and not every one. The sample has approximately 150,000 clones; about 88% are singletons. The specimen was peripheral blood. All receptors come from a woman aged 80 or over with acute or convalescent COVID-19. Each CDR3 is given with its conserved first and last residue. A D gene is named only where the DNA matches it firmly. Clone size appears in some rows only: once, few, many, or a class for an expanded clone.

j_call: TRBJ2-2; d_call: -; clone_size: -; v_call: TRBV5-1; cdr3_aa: CASSLEASGPPGELFF; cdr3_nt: TGCGCCAGCAGCTTGGAAGCCTCCGGTCCCCCCGGGGAGCTGTTTTTT
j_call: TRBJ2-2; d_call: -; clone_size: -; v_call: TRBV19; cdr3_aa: CASSTANTGELFF; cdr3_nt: TGTGCCAGTAGTACCGCGAACACCGGGGAGCTGTTTTTT
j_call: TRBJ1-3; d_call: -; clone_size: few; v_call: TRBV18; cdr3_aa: CASSPLEDGNTIYF; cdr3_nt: TGTGCCAGCTCACCTCTTGAGGATGGAAACACCATATATTTT
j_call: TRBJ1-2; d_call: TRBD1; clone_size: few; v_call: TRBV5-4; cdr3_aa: CASSPTGTGAFGYTF; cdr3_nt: TGTGCCAGCAGCCCCACCGGGACAGGCGCGTTTGGCTACACCTTC
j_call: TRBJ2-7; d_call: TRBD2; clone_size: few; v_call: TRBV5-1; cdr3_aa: CASSSMSGRTPLEQYF; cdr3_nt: TGCGCCAGCAGCTCTATGAGCGGGAGGACCCCTCTCGAGCAGTACTTC
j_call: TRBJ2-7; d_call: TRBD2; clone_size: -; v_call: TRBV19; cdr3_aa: CASSMAGEVSYEQYF; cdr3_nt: TGTGCCAGTAGTATGGCGGGAGAGGTATCCTACGAGCAGTACTTC
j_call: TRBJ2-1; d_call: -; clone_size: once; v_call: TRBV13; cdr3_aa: CASSTRLEDEQFF; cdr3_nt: TGTGCCAGCAGCACCCGACTAGAGGATGAGCAGTTCTTC
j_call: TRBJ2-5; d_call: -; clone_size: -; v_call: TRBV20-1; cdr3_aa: CSAIQETQYF; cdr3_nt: TGCAGTGCCATCCAAGAGACCCAGTACTTC
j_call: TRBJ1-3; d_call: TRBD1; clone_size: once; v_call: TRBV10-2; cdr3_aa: CASLSPGTGSDTIYF; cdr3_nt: TGCGCCAGCCTCAGTCCCGGGACAGGGAGTGACACCATATATTTT
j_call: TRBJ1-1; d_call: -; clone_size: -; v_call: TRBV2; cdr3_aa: CASRILRVENTEAFF; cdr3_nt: TGTGCCAGCAGGATTCTTCGCGTTGAGAACACTGAAGCTTTCTTT
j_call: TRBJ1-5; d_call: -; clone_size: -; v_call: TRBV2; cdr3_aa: CASRVGPNQPQHF; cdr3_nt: TGTGCCAGCAGGGTGGGGCCGAATCAGCCCCAGCATTTT
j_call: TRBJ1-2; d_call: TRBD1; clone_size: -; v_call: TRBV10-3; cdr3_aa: CAISGGGGGYTF; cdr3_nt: TGTGCCATCAGTGGAGGGGGCGGTGGCTACACCTTC
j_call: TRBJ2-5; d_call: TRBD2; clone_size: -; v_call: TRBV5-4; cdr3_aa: CASSGLRGGTETQYF; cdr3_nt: TGTGCCAGCAGCGGCCTCCGGGGGGGGACGGAGACCCAGTACTTC
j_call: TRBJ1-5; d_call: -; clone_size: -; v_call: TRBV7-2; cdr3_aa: CASSAGQGWFQPQHF; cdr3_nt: TGTGCCAGCAGCGCAGGCCAGGGCTGGTTTCAGCCCCAGCATTTT
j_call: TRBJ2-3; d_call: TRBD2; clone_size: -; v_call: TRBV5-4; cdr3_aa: CASTVSSGGRDTQYF; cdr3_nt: TGTGCCAGCACGGTATCTAGCGGGGGGCGGGATACGCAGTATTTT
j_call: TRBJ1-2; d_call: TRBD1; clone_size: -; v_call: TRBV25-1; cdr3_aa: CASSDTWAGGDGYTF; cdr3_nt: TGTGCCAGCAGTGATACCTGGGCAGGGGGCGATGGCTACACCTTC
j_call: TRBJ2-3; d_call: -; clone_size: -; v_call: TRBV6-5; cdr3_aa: CASSYGSRPGDTQYF; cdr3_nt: TGTGCCAGCAGTTACGGATCTAGACCTGGAGATACGCAGTATTTT
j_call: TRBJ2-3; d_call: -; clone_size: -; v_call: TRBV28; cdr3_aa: CASSFGGGTDTQYF; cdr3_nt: TGTGCCAGCAGTTTTGGCGGAGGCACAGATACGCAGTATTTT
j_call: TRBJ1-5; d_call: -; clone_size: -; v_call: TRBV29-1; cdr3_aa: CSVWENDQPQHF; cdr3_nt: TGCAGCGTTTGGGAGAACGATCAGCCCCAGCATTTT
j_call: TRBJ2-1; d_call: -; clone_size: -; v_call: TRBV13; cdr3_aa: CASSLSGASVGEQFF; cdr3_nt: TGTGCCAGCAGCTTAAGTGGGGCTAGCGTCGGTGAGCAGTTCTTC
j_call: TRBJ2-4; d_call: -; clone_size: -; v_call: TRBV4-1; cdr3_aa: CASSQESQGPNIQYF; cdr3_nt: TGCGCCAGCAGCCAAGAATCCCAGGGCCCAAACATTCAGTACTTC
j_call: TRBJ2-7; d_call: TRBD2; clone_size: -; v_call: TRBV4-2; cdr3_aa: CASSAGLAGGYEQYF; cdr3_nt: TGTGCCAGCAGCGCGGGACTAGCGGGGGGCTACGAGCAGTACTTC
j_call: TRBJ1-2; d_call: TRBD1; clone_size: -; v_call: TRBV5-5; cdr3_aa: CASSIMTGFVGYTF; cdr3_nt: TGTGCCAGCAGCATAATGACAGGGTTCGTTGGCTACACCTTC
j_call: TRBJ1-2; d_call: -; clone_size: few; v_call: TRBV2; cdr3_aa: CASSVATGPGYTF; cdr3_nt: TGTGCCAGCAGTGTCGCGACAGGACCCGGGTACACCTTC
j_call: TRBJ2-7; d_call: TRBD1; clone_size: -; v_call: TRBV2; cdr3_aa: CASSATGANEQYF; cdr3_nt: TGTGCCAGCAGCGCCACAGGGGCCAACGAGCAGTACTTC
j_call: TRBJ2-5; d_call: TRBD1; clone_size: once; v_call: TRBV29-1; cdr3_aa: CSVGQGALETQYF; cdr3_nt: TGCAGCGTAGGACAGGGGGCTTTGGAGACCCAGTACTTC
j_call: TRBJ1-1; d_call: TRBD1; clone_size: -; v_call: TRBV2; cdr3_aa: CASSPDRVDTEAFF; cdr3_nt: TGTGCCAGCAGCCCAGACAGGGTTGACACTGAAGCTTTCTTT
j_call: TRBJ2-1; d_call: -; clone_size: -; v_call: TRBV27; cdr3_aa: CASSLSPLANNEQFF; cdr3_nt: TGTGCCAGCAGTTTATCGCCACTAGCTAACAATGAGCAGTTCTTC
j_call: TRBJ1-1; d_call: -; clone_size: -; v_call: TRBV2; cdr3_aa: CASSALSGSTEAFF; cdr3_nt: TGTGCCAGCAGTGCATTATCGGGGTCCACTGAAGCTTTCTTT
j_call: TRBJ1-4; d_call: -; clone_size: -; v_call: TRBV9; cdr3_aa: CASSVERGIATNEKLFF; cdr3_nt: TGTGCCAGCAGCGTAGAACGAGGGATAGCGACTAATGAAAAACTGTTTTTT
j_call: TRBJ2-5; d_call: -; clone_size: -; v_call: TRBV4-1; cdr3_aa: CASSRIGLVRVQETQYF; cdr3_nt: TGCGCCAGCAGCCGGATAGGTCTTGTGAGGGTCCAAGAGACCCAGTACTTC
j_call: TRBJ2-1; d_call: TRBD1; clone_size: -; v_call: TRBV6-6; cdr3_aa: CASSTGTGAPYHPFF; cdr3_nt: TGTGCCAGCAGTACAGGGACAGGAGCCCCTTATCATCCGTTCTTC
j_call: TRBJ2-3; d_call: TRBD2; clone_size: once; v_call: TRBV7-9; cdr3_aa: CASSLGTSGSTDTQYF; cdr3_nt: TGTGCCAGCAGCCTAGGAACTAGCGGGAGCACAGATACGCAGTATTTT
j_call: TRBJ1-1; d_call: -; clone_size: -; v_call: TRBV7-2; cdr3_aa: CASSLPVGSEAFF; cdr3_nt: TGTGCCAGCAGCTTACCGGTCGGGTCGGAAGCTTTCTTT
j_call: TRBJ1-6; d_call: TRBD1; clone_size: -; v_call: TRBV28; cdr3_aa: CASSSGGRSPLHF; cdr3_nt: TGTGCCAGCAGTTCAGGGGGTAGGTCACCCCTCCACTTT
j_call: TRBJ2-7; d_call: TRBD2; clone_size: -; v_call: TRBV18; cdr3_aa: CASSSGLAEEQYF; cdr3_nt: TGTGCCAGCTCATCAGGACTAGCGGAGGAGCAGTACTTC
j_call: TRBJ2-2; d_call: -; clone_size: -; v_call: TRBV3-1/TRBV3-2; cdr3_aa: CASSLKRSVGVGELFF; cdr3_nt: TGTGCCAGCAGCCTAAAGCGGTCAGTTGGGGTCGGGGAGCTGTTTTTT
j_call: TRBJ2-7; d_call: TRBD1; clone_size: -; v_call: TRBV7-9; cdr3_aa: CASSYLSGTGGGEQYF; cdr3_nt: TGTGCCAGCAGCTACCTTTCCGGGACAGGGGGCGGCGAGCAGTACTTC
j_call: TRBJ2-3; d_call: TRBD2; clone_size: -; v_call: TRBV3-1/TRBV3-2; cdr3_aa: CASSQDLLAGENSTDTQYF; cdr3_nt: TGTGCCAGCAGCCAAGATCTGCTAGCGGGCGAGAACAGCACAGATACGCAGTATTTT
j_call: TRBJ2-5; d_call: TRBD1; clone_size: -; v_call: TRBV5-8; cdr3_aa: CASSWAQQGWETQYF; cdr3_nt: TGTGCCAGCAGCTGGGCCCAACAGGGGTGGGAGACCCAGTACTTC
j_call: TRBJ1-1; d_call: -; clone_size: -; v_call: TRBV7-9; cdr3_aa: CASSLASQGRFF; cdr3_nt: TGTGCCAGCAGCTTAGCGTCGCAGGGCCGCTTCTTT
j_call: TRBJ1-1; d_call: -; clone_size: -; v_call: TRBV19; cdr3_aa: CASSVEIPPTQAFF; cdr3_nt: TGTGCCAGTAGCGTCGAGATTCCCCCTACTCAAGCTTTCTTT
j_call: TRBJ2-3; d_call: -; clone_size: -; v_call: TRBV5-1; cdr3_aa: CASSLLSSPIFTDTQYF; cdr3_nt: TGCGCCAGCAGCTTGTTGTCTAGCCCTATATTCACAGATACGCAGTATTTT
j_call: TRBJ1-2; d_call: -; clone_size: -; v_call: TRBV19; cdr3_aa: CASSSTGSDAYGYTF; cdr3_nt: TGTGCCAGTAGTTCAACAGGGAGTGACGCCTATGGCTACACCTTC
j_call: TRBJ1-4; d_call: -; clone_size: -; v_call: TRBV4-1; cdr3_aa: CASSLFPGQRVNGLFF; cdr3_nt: TGCGCCAGCAGCCTGTTCCCGGGCCAGCGGGTTAACGGACTGTTTTTT
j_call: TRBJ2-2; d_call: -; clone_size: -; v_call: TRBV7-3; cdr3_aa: CASSPQGFPGELFF; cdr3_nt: TGTGCCAGCAGCCCTCAGGGGTTCCCCGGGGAGCTGTTTTTT
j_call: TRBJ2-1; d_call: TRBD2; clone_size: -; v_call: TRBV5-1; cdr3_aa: CASNLRTSGTYNEQFF; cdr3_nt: TGCGCCAGCAACCTGAGGACTAGCGGAACCTACAATGAGCAGTTCTTC
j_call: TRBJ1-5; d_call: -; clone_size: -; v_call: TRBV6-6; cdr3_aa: CASSYDNRANQPQHF; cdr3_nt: TGTGCCAGCAGTTATGACAACAGGGCCAATCAGCCCCAGCATTTT
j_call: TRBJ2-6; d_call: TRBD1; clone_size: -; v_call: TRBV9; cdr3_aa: CASSDPPPEWQGAHGANVLTF; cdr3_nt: TGTGCCAGCAGCGACCCACCCCCGGAATGGCAGGGGGCCCATGGGGCCAACGTCCTGACTTTC
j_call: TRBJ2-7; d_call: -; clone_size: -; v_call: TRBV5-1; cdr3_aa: CASSNPGQNAERSLLSYEQYF; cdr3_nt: TGCGCCAGCAGCAATCCCGGACAGAACGCCGAACGCTCTCTACTCTCCTACGAGCAGTACTTC
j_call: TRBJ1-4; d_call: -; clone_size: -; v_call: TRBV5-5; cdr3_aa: CASSLPRITNEKLFF; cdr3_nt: TGTGCCAGCAGCTTGCCGCGGATAACAAATGAAAAACTGTTTTTT
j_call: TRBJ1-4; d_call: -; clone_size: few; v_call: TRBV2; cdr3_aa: CASKVGATNEKLFF; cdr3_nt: TGTGCCAGCAAAGTGGGGGCGACTAATGAAAAACTGTTTTTT
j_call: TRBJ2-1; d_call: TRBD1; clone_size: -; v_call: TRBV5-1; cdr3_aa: CASSQRTGSWGEQFF; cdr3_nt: TGCGCCAGCAGCCAACGGACAGGGTCCTGGGGTGAGCAGTTCTTC
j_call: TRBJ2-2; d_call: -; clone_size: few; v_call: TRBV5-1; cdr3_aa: CASSLGLVVLGTGELFF; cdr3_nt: TGCGCCAGCAGCTTGGGTCTAGTTGTCCTGGGCACCGGGGAGCTGTTTTTT
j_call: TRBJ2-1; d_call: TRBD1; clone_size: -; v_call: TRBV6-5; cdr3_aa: CASKTAGGSYNEQFF; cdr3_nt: TGTGCCAGCAAAACGGCAGGGGGCTCCTACAATGAGCAGTTCTTC
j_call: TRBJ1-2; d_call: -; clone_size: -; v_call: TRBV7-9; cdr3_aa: CASSLAGSNYGYTF; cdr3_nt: TGTGCCAGCAGCTTAGCGGGCAGCAACTATGGCTACACCTTC
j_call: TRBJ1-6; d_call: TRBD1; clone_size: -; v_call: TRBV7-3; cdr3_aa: CASSLGRDRASPLHF; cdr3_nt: TGTGCCAGCAGCTTAGGGCGGGACAGGGCTTCACCCCTCCACTTT
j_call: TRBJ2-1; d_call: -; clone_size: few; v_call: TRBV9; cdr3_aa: CASSYSNEQFF; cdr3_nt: TGTGCCAGCAGCTACTCCAATGAGCAGTTCTTC
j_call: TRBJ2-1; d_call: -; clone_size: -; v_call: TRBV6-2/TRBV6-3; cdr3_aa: CASSYPSWGPPTHEQFF; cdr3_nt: TGTGCCAGCAGTTACCCCTCCTGGGGGCCGCCAACCCATGAGCAGTTCTTC